This paragraph covers one TCR beta chain sequence. The data stem from a study of blood T cell repertoires in COVID-19. Study-wide background: The study drew acute and convalescent COVID-19 samples from the United States, Italy and Spain. T cells, B-cell-depleted T cells, or PBMCs supplied cDNA or gDNA.

This CDR3 is built from 17 residues. Trimming removed 0 bases from V and 7 bases from J, with 16 bases in between. Germline assignment: CDR1 MNHEY and CDR2 SMNVEV (reference sequence). As processed by the authors: Amplified reference gene primers provided the basis for estimating nucleated cell counts. Here immunoSEQ multiplex PCR was the method, and the copy in TCRdb shows in-frame clones only, minus some. The V and J calls and the clone size are those of that table, but D and trimming were determined from the DNA. The table includes around 200,000 clones, approximately 85% detected once. This rearrangement joins TRBV27 to TRBJ1-6; weak D call: TRBD1 (6 bases). The sequence came from an elderly woman with acute or convalescent COVID-19. The sequencing sample was made of peripheral blood. The CDR3 DNA is TGTGCCAGCAGTTTATCCGTTGGGGGCCTGGGGAATTCACCCCTCCACTTT. Translation gives CASSLSVGGLGNSPLHF.